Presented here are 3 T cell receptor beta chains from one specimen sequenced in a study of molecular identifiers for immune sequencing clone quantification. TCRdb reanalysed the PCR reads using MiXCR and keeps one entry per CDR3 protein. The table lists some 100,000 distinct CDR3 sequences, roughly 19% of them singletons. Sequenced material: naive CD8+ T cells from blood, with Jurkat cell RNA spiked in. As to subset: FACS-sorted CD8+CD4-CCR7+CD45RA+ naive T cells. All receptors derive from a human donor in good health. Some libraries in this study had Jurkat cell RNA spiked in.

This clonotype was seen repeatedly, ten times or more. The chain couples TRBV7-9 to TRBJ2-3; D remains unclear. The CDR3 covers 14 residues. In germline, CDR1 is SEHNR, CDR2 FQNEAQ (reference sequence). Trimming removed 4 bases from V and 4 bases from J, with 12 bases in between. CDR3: CASSSHTPADTQYF. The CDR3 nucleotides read TGTGCCAGCAGCTCCCATACCCCGGCAGATACGCAGTATTTT.

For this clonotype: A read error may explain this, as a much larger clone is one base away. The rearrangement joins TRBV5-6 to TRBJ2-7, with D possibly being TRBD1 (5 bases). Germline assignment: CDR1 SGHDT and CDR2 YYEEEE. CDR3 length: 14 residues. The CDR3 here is CASSRQLPYDEQCF. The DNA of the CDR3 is TGTGCCAGCAGCCGACAGTTACCCTATGACGAGCAGTGCTTC.

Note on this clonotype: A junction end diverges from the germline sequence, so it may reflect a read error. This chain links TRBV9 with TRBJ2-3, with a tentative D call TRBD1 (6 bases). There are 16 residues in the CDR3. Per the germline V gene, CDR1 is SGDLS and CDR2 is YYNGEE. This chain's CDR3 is CASSPLAGVGTDTQYF. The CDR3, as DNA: TGTGCCAGCAGCCCACTCGCAGGGGTGGGCACAGATACGCAGTATTTC.